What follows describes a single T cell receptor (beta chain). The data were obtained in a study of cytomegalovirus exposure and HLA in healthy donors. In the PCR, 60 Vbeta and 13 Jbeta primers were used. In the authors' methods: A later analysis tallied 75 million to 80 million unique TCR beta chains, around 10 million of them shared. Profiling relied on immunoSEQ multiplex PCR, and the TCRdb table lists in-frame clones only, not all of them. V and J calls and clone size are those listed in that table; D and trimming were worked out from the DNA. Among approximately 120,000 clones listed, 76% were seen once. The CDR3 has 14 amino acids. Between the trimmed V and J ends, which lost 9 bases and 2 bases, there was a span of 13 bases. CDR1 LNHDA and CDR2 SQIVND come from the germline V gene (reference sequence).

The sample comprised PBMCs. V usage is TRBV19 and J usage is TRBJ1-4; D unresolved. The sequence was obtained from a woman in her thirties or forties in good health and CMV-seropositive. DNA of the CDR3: TGTGCCAGCGGGAGGGCAAACACTAATGAAAAACTGTTTTTT. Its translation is CASGRANTNEKLFF.